These 26 T cell receptor beta chains were all obtained from the same sample, sequenced in a study of cytomegalovirus exposure and HLA in healthy donors. PCR amplification relied on 60 Vbeta primers (plus 13 Jbeta primers). The method was immunoSEQ multiplex PCR; TCRdb's version includes in-frame clones alone and lacks a portion of them. The repertoire table contains 70,000 or so clones. The sample was PBMCs. The receptor set was obtained from a middle-aged man in good health and CMV-seronegative.

The chain carries TRBV6-5 and TRBJ1-1; no clear D. The CDR3 is made up of 14 amino acids. Trimming took off 9 bases at V and 0 bases at J, with 14 bases between the two ends. The germline V gene encodes CDR1 MNHEY and CDR2 SVGAGI. Written as DNA, the CDR3 is TGTGCCAGTGGGTCAGAGGCCCTGAACACTGAAGCTTTCTTT. This codes for CASGSEALNTEAFF.

The CDR3 nucleotides are TGTGCCAGCAGCGCCCAAGGGGGCGGGGTAACCGGGGAGCTGTTTTTT. It specifies CASSAQGGGVTGELFF. The chain couples TRBV7-3 to TRBJ2-2, with D maybe TRBD1 (7 bases). The CDR3 is 16 residues long. V was pared by 5 bases and J by 5 bases, with 18 bases between. The germline V gene encodes CDR1 SGHTA and CDR2 FQGTGA.

The rearrangement joins TRBV25-1 to TRBJ2-3, with 8 bases identical to TRBD1. The V segment lost 2 bases and the J segment 6 bases; nucleotides outside the gene matches: 10. Germline CDR1 and CDR2: MGHDK and SYGVNS. This CDR3 has 16 residues. CDR3 DNA sequence: TGTGCCAGCAGTGAAATCAGGGGGCCGGGTGGTGATACGCAGTATTTT. It yields the protein CASSEIRGPGGDTQYF.

This rearrangement joins TRBV10-3 to TRBJ2-1; TRBD1 matches 7 bases. The V gene end was trimmed by 6 bases and the J gene end by 9 bases; junction bases not matched to a gene: 2. The CDR3 has 11 amino acids. The germline CDR1 and CDR2 sequences are ENHRY and SYGVKD. CDR3 sequence reads: CAIRGQLEQFF. The CDR3 coding sequence is TGTGCCATCAGGGGACAGCTTGAGCAGTTCTTC.

The DNA of the CDR3 is TGCGCCAGCAGCTCCCTGCGGTCTAGCGGGCCCGAGCAGTACTTC. It encodes CASSSLRSSGPEQYF. The chain combines TRBV5-1 with TRBJ2-7; TRBD2 matches 8 bases. The CDR3 is made up of 15 amino acids. The V gene's germline CDR1 is SGHRS and CDR2 YFSETQ. V shed 3 bases and J 6 bases; nucleotides not matched to a gene: 11.

V usage is TRBV10-2 and J usage is TRBJ1-1; TRBD1 aligns across 7 bases. CDR1 is WSHSY, CDR2 SAAADI, per germline. Trimming removed 3 bases from V and 0 bases from J; junction bases left unmatched: 4. The CDR3 has 15 residues. CDR3 amino acids: CASSDSGQLNTEAFF. DNA for the CDR3: TGCGCCAGCAGTGACTCGGGACAGCTGAACACTGAAGCTTTCTTT.

This sequence joins TRBV6-1 and TRBJ2-7; a weak D match, TRBD1 (5 bases). The CDR3 runs 15 residues. Germline V gene lookup returns CDR1 MNHNS and CDR2 SASEGT. V was trimmed by 1 base and J by 0 bases, leaving 10 bases between them. CDR3 nucleotides: TGTGCCAGCAGTGAAGTAGGGGCCAGCTCCTACGAGCAGTACTTC. It yields the protein CASSEVGASSYEQYF.

The rearrangement links TRBV13 to TRBJ1-2, with TRBD1 matching over 8 bases. J gave up 2 bases and V 2 bases, and 4 bases lay outside the gene matches. CDR1 and CDR2 (germline): PRHDT, FYEKMQ (reference sequence). The CDR3 consists of 15 residues. CDR3 nucleotide sequence: TGTGCCAGCAGCTTAAAAGACAGGGGCAACTATGGCTACACCTTC. Translating it yields CASSLKDRGNYGYTF. Full variable domain (outside the CDR3, taken from reference TRBV13 and TRBJ1-2): AAGVIQSPRHLIKEKRETATLKCYPIPRHDTVYWYQQGPGQDPQFLISFYEKMQSDKGSIPDRFSAQQFSDYHSELNMSSLELGDSALYFCASSLKDRGNYGYTFGSGTRLTVV.

J is TRBJ1-1 and V is TRBV5-4; 9 nucleotides match TRBD1. Germline V gene lookup returns CDR1 SGHNT and CDR2 YYREEE (reference sequence). V lost 9 bases to trimming and J lost 11 bases; unmatched junction nucleotides: 14. This CDR3 has 13 amino acids. CDR3 nucleotides: TGTGCCATGCTTTGGACAGGGGAGAAAGGGGCTTTCTTT. Translated, it gives CAMLWTGEKGAFF. The whole variable domain, remainder taken from reference TRBV5-4 and TRBJ1-1, is ETGVTQSPTHLIKTRGQQVTLRCSSQSGHNTVSWYQQALGQGPQFIFQYYREEENGRGNFPPRFSGLQFPNYSSELNVNALELDDSALYLCAMLWTGEKGAFFGQGTRLTVV.

The gene calls are TRBV4-1 and TRBJ2-5; 11 nucleotides align to TRBD2. V lost 0 bases and J lost 1; bases outside the gene matches: 7. The germline V gene encodes CDR1 MGHRA and CDR2 YSYEKL. This CDR3 has 18 amino acids. CDR3 protein: CASSQDPPTSGVQETQYF. The CDR3 region has the DNA TGCGCCAGCAGCCAAGATCCCCCGACTAGCGGGGTCCAAGAGACCCAGTACTTC.

This chain joins TRBV4-2 and TRBJ2-5; 8 bases agree with TRBD1. This CDR3 contains 17 residues. Unmatched junction bases numbered 10, after V lost 0 bases and J lost 4 bases. CDR1 and CDR2 (germline): LGHNA, YNFKEQ. The CDR3 loop reads CASSQEGRQGARETQYF. Here the CDR3 DNA reads TGTGCCAGCAGCCAAGAAGGGCGTCAGGGGGCAAGAGAGACCCAGTACTTC.

The genes are TRBV28 and TRBJ1-5; D is uncertain. The germline V gene has CDR1 MDHEN and CDR2 SYDVKM. The germline V and J ends were trimmed by 4 bases and 4 bases, with 5 bases remaining between them. The CDR3 spans 12 residues. Here the CDR3 reads CASSSPNQPQHF. The CDR3 nucleotides read TGTGCCAGCAGTTCCCCTAATCAGCCCCAGCATTTT.

The V and J genes are TRBV28 and TRBJ2-3; 8 nucleotides align to TRBD2. The germline CDR1 and CDR2 sequences are MDHEN and SYDVKM. Trimming cost V 5 bases and J 5 bases; bases outside gene matches: 12. The CDR3 runs to 16 residues. CDR3 in DNA: TGTGCCAGCAGTCCAATAGCGGGGCCGAGAAGAGATACGCAGTATTTT. Translation gives CASSPIAGPRRDTQYF. Combining the CDR3 with reference TRBV28 and TRBJ2-3 gives the whole variable domain DVKVTQSSRYLVKRTGEKVFLECVQDMDHENMFWYRQDPGLGLRLIYFSYDVKMKEKGDIPEGYSVSREKKERFSLILESASTNQTSMYLCASSPIAGPRRDTQYFGPGTRLTVL.

The gene calls are TRBV19 and TRBJ1-5, with 7 bases aligning to TRBD1. Germline CDR1 and CDR2: LNHDA and SQIVND (reference sequence). The trim removed 7 bases at V and 0 bases at J, leaving 9 bases unmatched. The CDR3 loop spans 16 amino acids. CDR3 sequence reads: CASMKTGDYSNQPQHF. CDR3 DNA sequence: TGTGCCAGTATGAAAACAGGGGATTATAGCAATCAGCCCCAGCATTTT. The variable domain in full, with the rest retrieved from reference TRBV19 and TRBJ1-5, is DGGITQSPKYLFRKEGQNVTLSCEQNLNHDAMYWYRQDPGQGLRLIYYSQIVNDFQKGDIAEGYSVSREKKESFPLTVTSAQKNPTAFYLCASMKTGDYSNQPQHFGDGTRLSIL.

This rearrangement joins TRBV6-5 to TRBJ1-5, with 7 positions matching TRBD1. The V gene's germline CDR1 is MNHEY and CDR2 SVGAGI. This CDR3 contains 15 residues. The V and J ends lost 6 bases and 0 bases, in that order; junction bases with no gene match: 5. Written as DNA, the CDR3 is TGTGCCAGCAGGAGGGGACAGAGTAGCAATCAGCCCCAGCATTTT. It is translated as CASRRGQSSNQPQHF.

The chain recombines TRBV9 with TRBJ2-3; 9 bases map to TRBD2. After removal of 1 base from V and 6 bases from J, the junction contained 6 bases not matched to a gene. The CDR3 has 15 amino acids. Germline assignment: CDR1 SGDLS and CDR2 YYNGEE. The CDR3 is CASSVRRGGQDTQYF. CDR3 in DNA: TGTGCCAGCAGCGTACGGCGGGGGGGCCAGGATACGCAGTATTTT.

The rearrangement links TRBV7-8 to TRBJ1-2; the D is unclear. Germline values: CDR1 SGHVS, CDR2 FQNEAQ. V was shortened by 1 base and J by 4 bases, with 10 bases between the two germline ends. This CDR3 has 14 amino acids. CDR3 nucleotide sequence: TGTGCCAGCAGCTTAGGCTCACAGATCTATGGCTACACCTTC. Encoded protein: CASSLGSQIYGYTF.

The V call is TRBV13, the J call TRBJ2-7, with 7 bases aligning to TRBD1. This CDR3 is 12 amino acids long. The V gene end was trimmed by 3 bases and the J gene end by 6 bases; junction bases not matched to a gene: 2. Germline-derived CDR1 and CDR2 are PRHDT and FYEKMQ (reference sequence). The CDR3 region is CASSLGQREQYF. The DNA for the CDR3 is TGTGCCAGCAGCTTGGGACAGCGCGAGCAGTACTTC.

V and J are TRBV29-1 and TRBJ1-4, with TRBD1 as a possible D gene (6 bases). Germline CDR1 SQVTM, CDR2 ANQGSEA. The CDR3 extends over 12 amino acids. Deletions cut 5 bases from V and 6 bases from J, with 10 bases between. The DNA of the CDR3 is TGCAGCGTTCGTCCAGGGGATGAAAAACTGTTTTTT. This codes for CSVRPGDEKLFF.

V is TRBV19 and J is TRBJ1-2, with a tentative D call TRBD1 (5 bases). V shed 2 bases and J shed 13 bases, with 17 bases lying between them. CDR3 size: 13 residues. Germline V gene lookup returns CDR1 LNHDA and CDR2 SQIVND (reference sequence). The CDR3 loop reads CASSILGALEGTF. DNA of the CDR3: TGTGCCAGTAGTATACTAGGGGCCTTGGAGGGCACCTTC.

The chain couples TRBV11-1 to TRBJ2-7; 14 nucleotides agree with TRBD2. Per germline, CDR1 SGHAT and CDR2 FQDESV (reference sequence). The CDR3 covers 17 residues. Trimming took 4 bases from V and 3 from J; bases not matched to a gene: 8. The CDR3 region has the DNA TGTGCCAGCAGCTCTGGACTAGCGGGGGGCTCCAGCTACGAGCAGTACTTC. Residues: CASSSGLAGGSSYEQYF.

This chain connects TRBV2 to TRBJ1-4; D gene uncertain. CDR1 SNHLY and CDR2 FYNNEI come from the germline V gene. Trimming stripped 3 bases from V and 0 bases from J, with 8 bases between. This CDR3 has 15 residues. This CDR3 reads CASSEITATNEKLFF. The DNA of the CDR3 is TGTGCCAGCAGTGAGATAACAGCAACTAATGAAAAACTGTTTTTT.

For this clone: Different DNA sequences within this sample yield the same CDR3. The chain is built from TRBV5-4 and TRBJ2-7; 7 positions match TRBD1. V lost 4 bases, J lost 4 bases, and 8 bases stayed unmatched. This CDR3 spans 14 amino acids. Germline values: CDR1 SGHNT, CDR2 YYREEE (reference sequence). Here the CDR3 DNA reads TGTGCCAGCAGCCTCCAAGGGGGCGCGTACGAGCAGTACTTC. As protein: CASSLQGGAYEQYF.

The chain uses TRBV5-5 and TRBJ2-2; TRBD2 aligns across 9 bases. CDR1 and CDR2 from the germline V gene are SGHKS and YYEKEE (reference sequence). J gave up 0 bases and V 5 bases, and 5 bases lay outside the gene matches. CDR3 size: 16 residues. The CDR3 protein is CASSSRLAANTGELFF. CDR3 in DNA: TGTGCCAGCAGTTCCCGACTAGCGGCGAACACCGGGGAGCTGTTTTTT.

The rearrangement links TRBV29-1 to TRBJ2-7; the D gene is possibly TRBD1 (5 bases). Germline lookup yields CDR1 SQVTM and CDR2 ANQGSEA. V was clipped by 5 bases and J by 1 base, with 15 bases between them. CDR3 size: 14 residues. The CDR3 coding sequence is TGCAGCGTTCAGACAGACACCTCATCCTACGAGCAGTACTTC. It codes for CSVQTDTSSYEQYF.

The chain joins TRBV28 to TRBJ2-5; no clear D gene. Germline CDR1 and CDR2: MDHEN and SYDVKM. CDR3 length equals 16 residues. With 5 bases removed from V and 2 bases from J, the gap between germline ends came to 18 bases. CDR3 amino acids: CASSPPLRKLQETQYF. Written as DNA, the CDR3 is TGTGCCAGCAGTCCCCCCTTGCGGAAACTTCAAGAGACCCAGTACTTC. The full variable domain, rest sourced from reference TRBV28 and TRBJ2-5, is DVKVTQSSRYLVKRTGEKVFLECVQDMDHENMFWYRQDPGLGLRLIYFSYDVKMKEKGDIPEGYSVSREKKERFSLILESASTNQTSMYLCASSPPLRKLQETQYFGPGTRLLVL.